This TCR beta chain emerged from a study of blood T cell repertoires in COVID-19. At the level of the study: Material from acute and convalescent COVID-19 was sourced from the United States, Italy and Spain. PBMCs, B-cell-depleted T cells, or T cells provided the cDNA or gDNA that made up the material.

Per the germline V gene, CDR1 is SNHLY and CDR2 is FYNNEI. The trim removed 4 bases at V and 1 base at J, leaving 6 bases unmatched. This CDR3 is built from 18 residues. As handled by the study authors: Nucleated cell number was recorded as an estimate derived from reference gene primer amplification. TCRdb's copy holds only in-frame clones and misses some; the assay was immunoSEQ multiplex PCR. That table gives V, J and clone size, and the DNA gave D and trimming. The table records under 110,000 clones, roughly two thirds of them present only once. The clonotype comes from a human donor with acute or convalescent COVID-19. The donor label of this sample is uncertain. Sequencing was performed on peripheral blood. The chain is built from TRBV2 and TRBJ2-2; TRBD2 aligns across 13 bases. The CDR3 loop reads CASSGRLAGGLNTGELFF. CDR3 DNA sequence: TGTGCCAGCAGTGGACGACTAGCGGGGGGACTGAACACCGGGGAGCTGTTTTTT.